One and the same sample provided the 2 T cell receptor beta chains below, sequenced in a study of blood T cell repertoires in COVID-19. Assay: immunoSEQ multiplex PCR; the TCRdb copy retains only in-frame clones and omits some. The sample consists of about 120,000 clones, around 81% of them appearing once. The sequenced material came from peripheral blood. All receptors come from a man aged 25-40 years with COVID-19, enrolled during active disease.

The chain is built from TRBV7-9 and TRBJ1-1, with TRBD1 matching 7 bases. Germline CDR1 is SEHNR and CDR2 is FQNEAQ (reference sequence). V shed 0 bases, J shed 4 bases, and the junction held 11 bases outside the gene matches. This CDR3 contains 17 residues. In DNA, the CDR3 is TGTGCCAGCAGCTTAGCGTCGGGCCAGGGGGGATTCACTGAAGCTTTCTTT. It is translated as CASSLASGQGGFTEAFF. The whole variable domain, remainder taken from reference TRBV7-9 and TRBJ1-1, is DTGVSQNPRHKITKRGQNVTFRCDPISEHNRLYWYRQTLGQGPEFLTYFQNEAQLEKSRLLSDRFSAERPKGSFSTLEIQRTEQGDSAMYLCASSLASGQGGFTEAFFGQGTRLTVV.

V is TRBV18 and J is TRBJ2-3; D perhaps matches TRBD1 (5 bases). Looked up from germline, CDR1 is KGHSH and CDR2 is LQKENI. The CDR3 length is 16 residues. The germline V and J ends were trimmed by 1 base and 0 bases, with 11 bases remaining between them. DNA of the CDR3: TGTGCCAGCTCACCACAACGGAGACAGAGCACAGATACGCAGTATTTT. Amino acid sequence: CASSPQRRQSTDTQYF.